This is a list of T cell receptor beta chains from one sample in a study of untreated major depressive disorder. Measured with immunoSEQ multiplex PCR; TCRdb has only the in-frame clones, and not every one. The sample lists some 27,000 clones; about 91% were seen once. Specimen: CD4+ T cells from PBMCs. The origin of the receptors is a woman in her thirties with major depressive disorder. The CDR3 runs from the conserved cysteine through the conserved F or W. D genes are given only for firm matches. Part of the rows lack a size; the others show once, few, many or a class for expanded clones.

J	V	D	size	CDR3	DNA
TRBJ2-5	TRBV9	NA	NA	CASSVAVGQETQYF	TGTGCCAGCAGCGTAGCTGTGGGGCAGGAGACCCAGTACTTC
TRBJ2-3	TRBV2	NA	once	CASRARMGTDTQYF	TGTGCCAGCAGGGCCAGGATGGGCACAGATACGCAGTATTTT
TRBJ2-1	TRBV4-3	NA	NA	CASSQVGREQFF	TGCGCCAGCAGCCAAGTCGGACGGGAGCAGTTCTTC
TRBJ2-3	TRBV7-2	NA	NA	CASSFQTGVGNTQYF	TGTGCCAGCAGCTTTCAGACGGGTGTGGGGAATACGCAGTATTTT
TRBJ2-5	TRBV18	NA	NA	CASSLSAAETQYF	TGTGCCAGCTCACTGAGTGCCGCGGAGACCCAGTACTTC
TRBJ2-7	TRBV7-2	TRBD2	NA	CASSSSGTSAHEQYF	TGTGCCAGCAGCTCATCCGGGACTAGTGCTCACGAGCAGTACTTC
TRBJ2-1	TRBV7-2	NA	NA	CATQYGRGSYNEQFF	TGTGCCACCCAATACGGGCGTGGCTCCTACAATGAGCAGTTCTTC
TRBJ2-6	TRBV27	NA	NA	CASAELTSGANVLTF	TGTGCCAGCGCAGAGCTAACCTCTGGGGCCAACGTCCTGACTTTC
TRBJ1-2	TRBV29-1	NA	NA	CSVAPRLGDYGYTF	TGCAGCGTTGCCCCCCGACTAGGGGACTATGGCTACACCTTC
TRBJ2-5	TRBV14	TRBD1	once	CASSDRGPLRPYF	TGTGCCAGCAGCGACAGGGGCCCCTTACGTCCGTACTTC
TRBJ1-2	TRBV7-9	NA	once	CASSRGEGLGYTF	TGTGCCAGCAGCCGAGGGGAGGGTTTGGGCTACACCTTC
TRBJ2-7	TRBV5-8	TRBD1	NA	CASSRGTGFNEQYF	TGTGCCAGCAGCCGCGGGACAGGGTTCAACGAGCAGTACTTC
TRBJ1-5	TRBV6-1	NA	NA	CASSEVNRVQPQHF	TGTGCCAGCAGTGAAGTCAACAGGGTTCAGCCCCAGCATTTT
TRBJ1-4	TRBV11-2	TRBD1	NA	CASSLAQGANEKLFF	TGTGCCAGCAGCTTAGCACAGGGGGCAAATGAAAAACTGTTTTTT
TRBJ2-7	TRBV11-3	NA	NA	CASSSGKGVMKQYF	TGTGCCAGCAGCTCCGGGAAGGGGGTCATGAAGCAGTACTTC
TRBJ1-1	TRBV4-3	NA	once	CASSLSGEAFF	TGCGCCAGCAGCCTTTCAGGGGAAGCTTTCTTT
TRBJ2-5	TRBV5-8	NA	NA	CASSTGGVRGETQYF	TGTGCCAGCAGCACCGGGGGAGTGAGGGGAGAGACCCAGTACTTC
TRBJ1-2	TRBV27	NA	NA	CASNPTGARSAYGYTF	TGTGCCAGCAACCCCACGGGAGCCAGGAGTGCTTATGGCTACACCTTC
TRBJ1-3	TRBV4-3	NA	NA	CASSQVGARGNTIYF	TGCGCCAGCAGCCAAGTTGGTGCGAGGGGAAACACCATATATTTT
TRBJ2-6	TRBV5-6	NA	NA	CASSLAGSGANVLTF	TGTGCCAGCAGCTTGGCAGGGTCAGGGGCCAACGTCCTGACTTTC